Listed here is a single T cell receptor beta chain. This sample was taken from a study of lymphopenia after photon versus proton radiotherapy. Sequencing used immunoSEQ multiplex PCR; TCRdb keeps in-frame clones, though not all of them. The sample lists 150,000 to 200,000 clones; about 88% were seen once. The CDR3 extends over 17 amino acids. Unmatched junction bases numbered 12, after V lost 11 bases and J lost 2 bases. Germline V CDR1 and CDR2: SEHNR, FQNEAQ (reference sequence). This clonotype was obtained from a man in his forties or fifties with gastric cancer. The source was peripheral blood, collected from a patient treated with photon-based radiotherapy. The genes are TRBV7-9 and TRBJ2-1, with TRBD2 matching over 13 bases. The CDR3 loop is CAARPLGTSGTYNEQFF. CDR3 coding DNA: TGTGCCGCCCGGCCGCTCGGGACTAGCGGGACCTACAATGAGCAGTTCTTC.